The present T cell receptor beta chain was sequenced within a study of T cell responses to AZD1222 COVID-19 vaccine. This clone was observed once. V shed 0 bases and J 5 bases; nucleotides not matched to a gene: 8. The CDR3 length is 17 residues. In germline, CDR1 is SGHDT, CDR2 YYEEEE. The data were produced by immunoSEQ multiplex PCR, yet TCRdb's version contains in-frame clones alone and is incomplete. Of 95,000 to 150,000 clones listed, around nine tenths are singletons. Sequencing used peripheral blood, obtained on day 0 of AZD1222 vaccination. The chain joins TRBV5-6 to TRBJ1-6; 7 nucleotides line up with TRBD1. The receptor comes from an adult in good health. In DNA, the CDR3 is TGTGCCAGCAGCTTGGCCATGGGACAGACTAATAATTCACCCCTCCACTTT. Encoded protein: CASSLAMGQTNNSPLHF.